What follows are 23 T cell receptor beta chains derived from one specimen sequenced in a study of blood T cell repertoires in COVID-19. Using immunoSEQ multiplex PCR, the repertoire was profiled, and TCRdb retains in-frame clones only, with some absent. The sample includes 490,000 or so clones, more than 75% seen only once; the top ten take less than 2%. Sample: PBMCs or T cells enriched from blood (not recorded which). The receptors were gathered from a woman aged 40 to 50 who had recovered from COVID-19.

Here the CDR3 reads CASSPDRGFSEAFF. As DNA, the CDR3 is TGTGCCAGCAGTCCGGACAGGGGCTTTTCTGAAGCTTTCTTT. This sequence joins TRBV2 and TRBJ1-1; 9 nucleotides agree with TRBD1. V shed 5 bases, J shed 6 bases, and the junction held 7 bases outside the gene matches. This CDR3 has 14 residues. Germline-derived CDR1 and CDR2 are SNHLY and FYNNEI.

A note on this clone: The sample carries other DNA sequences with the same CDR3. This chain connects TRBV12-3 or TRBV12-4 to TRBJ2-1, with D possibly being TRBD2 (5 bases). Trimming left V 0 bases short and J 7 bases short, with 7 bases between. This CDR3 contains 13 residues. The CDR3 is CASSLAGVNEQFF. As DNA, the CDR3 is TGTGCCAGCAGTTTAGCGGGAGTAAATGAGCAGTTCTTC.

This chain uses TRBV7-2 with TRBJ1-3; D gene ambiguous. V was trimmed by 1 base and J by 0 bases, leaving 13 bases between them. The length of the CDR3 is 17 residues. The germline gives CDR1 SGHTA, CDR2 FQGNSA. The CDR3 loop is CASSLVASLSSGNTIYF. DNA for the CDR3: TGTGCCAGCAGCTTAGTTGCGAGCCTAAGCTCTGGAAACACCATATATTTT. Together with reference TRBV7-2 and TRBJ1-3, the CDR3 gives the full variable domain: GAGVSQSPSNKVTEKGKDVELRCDPISGHTALYWYRQSLGQGLEFLIYFQGNSAPDKSGLPSDRFSAERTGGSVSTLTIQRTQQEDSAVYLCASSLVASLSSGNTIYFGEGSWLTVV.

J is TRBJ2-5 and V is TRBV7-2, with D perhaps TRBD2 (6 bases). CDR1 and CDR2 from the germline V gene are SGHTA and FQGNSA. V lost 5 bases, J lost 2 bases, and 21 bases lay in between. The CDR3 has 17 residues. CDR3 residues: CASSDLGILASQETQYF. The CDR3, as DNA: TGTGCCAGCAGCGACTTAGGGATTCTAGCGTCGCAAGAGACCCAGTACTTC. The whole variable domain, remainder taken from reference TRBV7-2 and TRBJ2-5, is GAGVSQSPSNKVTEKGKDVELRCDPISGHTALYWYRQSLGQGLEFLIYFQGNSAPDKSGLPSDRFSAERTGGSVSTLTIQRTQQEDSAVYLCASSDLGILASQETQYFGPGTRLLVL.

This clone was recorded a few times. The chain carries TRBV3-1 (or the pseudogene TRBV3-2) and TRBJ2-7; 10 positions match TRBD2. Germline V gene lookup returns CDR1 LGHDT and CDR2 YNNKEL (reference sequence). Trimming removed 0 bases from V and 4 bases from J; junction bases left unmatched: 3. The CDR3 runs 15 residues. CDR3 residues: CASSQDRTSGYEQYF. The CDR3 DNA is TGTGCCAGCAGCCAAGACAGGACTAGCGGTTACGAGCAGTACTTC.

This chain connects TRBV11-2 to TRBJ1-5, with D possibly TRBD1 on 6 matching bases. Germline CDR1 is SGHAT and CDR2 is FQNNGV. V dropped 5 bases and J dropped 0 bases, with 14 bases sitting between them. This CDR3 is built from 16 residues. CDR3 sequence: CASSQGQSRSNQPQHF. CDR3 nucleotide sequence: TGTGCCAGCAGCCAGGGGCAGTCCCGTAGCAATCAGCCCCAGCATTTT.

The CDR3, as DNA: TGTGCCAGCAGCTTGGGACAGTTGGGGGGCTACACCTTC. Its translation: CASSLGQLGGYTF. The chain is built from TRBV7-2 and TRBJ1-2, with 7 positions matching TRBD1. Germline lookup yields CDR1 SGHTA and CDR2 FQGNSA. V was pared by 3 bases and J by 8 bases, with 6 bases of the junction left unmatched. This CDR3 has 13 amino acids. The full variable domain, completed using reference TRBV7-2 and TRBJ1-2, is GAGVSQSPSNKVTEKGKDVELRCDPISGHTALYWYRQSLGQGLEFLIYFQGNSAPDKSGLPSDRFSAERTGGSVSTLTIQRTQQEDSAVYLCASSLGQLGGYTFGSGTRLTVV.

The chain has TRBV5-6 and TRBJ1-5; the D is unclear. Germline lookup yields CDR1 SGHDT and CDR2 YYEEEE. The CDR3 is made up of 13 amino acids. V dropped 1 base and J dropped 6 bases, with 8 bases sitting between them. This CDR3 reads CASSLRQGQPQHF. In DNA form, the CDR3 reads TGTGCCAGCAGCTTGAGACAAGGTCAGCCCCAGCATTTT.

V usage is TRBV7-9 and J usage is TRBJ1-2; 10 nucleotides match TRBD1. The CDR3 contains 15 residues. Losses at the gene ends were 4 bases for V and 5 bases for J; bases not matched to a gene: 7. Looked up from germline, CDR1 is SEHNR and CDR2 is FQNEAQ (reference sequence). The CDR3 spells CASSSSGTGAYGYTF. CDR3 nucleotide sequence: TGTGCCAGCAGCTCTTCCGGGACAGGGGCGTATGGCTACACCTTC.

J is TRBJ2-2 and V is TRBV28, with TRBD1 matching over 7 bases. Unmatched junction bases numbered 4, after V lost 11 bases and J lost 1 base. The CDR3 length is 13 residues. In germline, CDR1 is MDHEN, CDR2 SYDVKM. CDR3 in amino acids: CAGRTGNTGELFF. CDR3 DNA sequence: TGTGCCGGTCGGACAGGGAACACCGGGGAGCTGTTTTTT.

The chain recombines TRBV20-1 with TRBJ2-7; 9 nucleotides match TRBD2. This CDR3 spans 11 amino acids. Germline V gene sequence: CDR1 DFQATT, CDR2 SNEGSKA (reference sequence). CDR3 DNA: TGCAGCCTGACTAGCGGCCACGAGCAGTACTTC. It yields the protein CSLTSGHEQYF.

This chain joins TRBV27 and TRBJ1-2; no firm D call. There are 13 residues in the CDR3. Trimming pared 4 bases from V and 4 bases from J, leaving 10 bases between. In germline, CDR1 is MNHEY, CDR2 SMNVEV (reference sequence). CDR3 sequence reads: CASSSGSAYGYTF. The DNA of the CDR3 is TGTGCCAGCAGTTCCGGGTCTGCCTATGGCTACACCTTC.

The gene calls are TRBV7-2 and TRBJ1-6, with TRBD1 as a possible D gene (6 bases). The length of the CDR3 is 15 residues. The germline V gene encodes CDR1 SGHTA and CDR2 FQGNSA. V was cut by 5 bases and J by 7 bases, with 15 bases left in between. CDR3 amino acids: CASSKQGIGNSPLHF. CDR3 sequence (DNA): TGTGCCAGCAGCAAACAGGGCATTGGGAATTCACCCCTCCACTTT.

The V gene is TRBV6-1, the J gene TRBJ1-2, with a weak D call TRBD1 (6 bases). The germline V gene encodes CDR1 MNHNS and CDR2 SASEGT. Trimming removed 1 base at V and 4 bases at J, with 7 bases between. There are 13 residues in the CDR3. This CDR3 reads CASSEGGRYGYTF. CDR3 nucleotides: TGTGCCAGCAGTGAAGGGGGGCGCTATGGCTACACCTTC.

The V call is TRBV6-2 or TRBV6-3, the J call TRBJ2-1; D perhaps matches TRBD1 (6 bases). In germline, CDR1 is MNHEY, CDR2 SVGEGT. This CDR3 is 15 amino acids long. V lost 5 bases to trimming and J lost 0 bases, with 11 bases between them. CDR3: CASSLGASSYNEQFF. The DNA for the CDR3 is TGTGCCAGCAGTCTGGGGGCCAGCTCCTACAATGAGCAGTTCTTC.

The CDR3: CSASASGTNEGDTQYF. CDR3 DNA: TGCAGTGCTAGTGCTAGCGGGACAAACGAAGGGGATACGCAGTATTTT. This chain links TRBV20-1 with TRBJ2-3, with 9 bases fitting TRBD2. CDR1 is DFQATT and CDR2 is SNEGSKA in the germline V gene (reference sequence). Losses at the gene ends were 3 bases for V and 6 bases for J; bases not matched to a gene: 13. The CDR3 spans 16 residues.

The chain carries TRBV9 and TRBJ2-1; TRBD2 matches at 13 bases. CDR3 length equals 17 residues. V lost 0 bases and J lost 5; bases outside the gene matches: 5. Germline V gives CDR1 SGDLS, CDR2 YYNGEE. Here the CDR3 reads CASSVGTSGSLDNEQFF. The CDR3 DNA is TGTGCCAGCAGCGTAGGGACTAGCGGGAGTCTGGACAATGAGCAGTTCTTC.

The chain combines TRBV4-3 with TRBJ1-2, with unresolved D. The germline V gene has CDR1 LGHNA and CDR2 YSLEER. CDR3 length: 13 amino acids. The V end lost 4 bases, the J end lost 5 bases, and 11 bases lay between the germline ends. CDR3 in DNA: TGCGCCAGCAGCCCCGGCGGGCAGTATGGCTACACCTTC. It translates to CASSPGGQYGYTF.

The rearrangement links TRBV11-2 to TRBJ2-1; 13 bases are a match to TRBD2. Trimming removed 5 bases from V and 6 bases from J; junction bases left unmatched: 7. The CDR3 loop spans 16 amino acids. Germline assignment: CDR1 SGHAT and CDR2 FQNNGV. The CDR3: CASSMGLAGRSNEQFF. CDR3 bases: TGTGCCAGCAGCATGGGACTAGCGGGAAGAAGCAATGAGCAGTTCTTC.

The chain is built from TRBV6-5 and TRBJ1-1, with no clear D. Germline values: CDR1 MNHEY, CDR2 SVGAGI. Trimming stripped 3 bases from V and 0 bases from J, with 11 bases between. The CDR3 loop spans 15 amino acids. In DNA, the CDR3 is TGTGCCAGCAGTTATAGTATCGGGGTGAACACTGAAGCTTTCTTT. The encoded protein is CASSYSIGVNTEAFF.

The chain is built from TRBV7-2 and TRBJ2-2; 7 nucleotides match TRBD2. Germline V lookup: CDR1 SGHTA, CDR2 FQGNSA. Trimming cost V 2 bases and J 5 bases; bases outside gene matches: 11. The CDR3 is made up of 17 amino acids. The CDR3, as DNA: TGTGCCAGCAGCTTAAGAAGCGGGACGAGTATTACCGGGGAGCTGTTTTTT. This codes for CASSLRSGTSITGELFF.

This clone was counted only a few times. The CDR3 loop is CASSLGRGSYEQYF. CDR3 coding DNA: TGTGCCAGCAGCTTAGGCCGGGGCTCCTACGAGCAGTACTTC. This chain uses TRBV7-9 with TRBJ2-7, with a tentative D call TRBD2 (5 bases). Germline assignment: CDR1 SEHNR and CDR2 FQNEAQ (reference sequence). V shed 1 base and J shed 0 bases, with 7 bases lying between them. The CDR3 has 14 residues.

The chain has TRBV11-2 and TRBJ1-4; 7 nucleotides agree with TRBD1. Unmatched junction bases numbered 9, after V lost 5 bases and J lost 0 bases. CDR1 and CDR2 from the germline V gene are SGHAT and FQNNGV. The CDR3 is made up of 17 amino acids. CDR3 DNA sequence: TGTGCCAGCAGCCCTCGGACAGGCACTGCAACTAATGAAAAACTGTTTTTT. This sequence encodes CASSPRTGTATNEKLFF. The full variable domain, completed using reference TRBV11-2 and TRBJ1-4, is EAGVAQSPRYKIIEKRQSVAFWCNPISGHATLYWYQQILGQGPKLLIQFQNNGVVDDSQLPKDRFSAERLKGVDSTLKIQPAKLEDSAVYLCASSPRTGTATNEKLFFGSGTQLSVL.